Presented here are 32 T cell receptor beta chains from one specimen sequenced in a study of OX40 agonist ivuxolimab in advanced cancers. Libraries were constructed by the immunoSEQ multiplex PCR assay. Not all clones reach the TCRdb copy of this immuneACCESS table, which keeps in-frame sequences only. Checked studies attribute under half of the gap to unresolved V genes and leave the rest unexplained. In this sample the table shows fewer than 95,000 clones, approximately 89% of which occur a single time. The ten top clones hold over 0.8% of the sample. The sequencing here drew on CD4+ or CD8+ T cells sorted from blood, taken in a trial of the OX40 agonist ivuxolimab. Source of these receptors: an adult with an advanced solid tumor such as melanoma, head and neck, liver or kidney cancer.

The chain employs TRBV18 and TRBJ2-2, with D perhaps matching TRBD2 (6 bases). The V end was cut by 3 bases, the J end by 1 base, with 27 bases between. The CDR3 extends over 21 amino acids. Germline CDR1 and CDR2: KGHSH and LQKENI. CDR3 coding DNA: TGTGCCAGCTCACCGTTTTCTATTGGTTTCGTAGCGGAGCTGAACACCGGGGAGCTGTTTTTT. Its translation: CASSPFSIGFVAELNTGELFF.

V and J are TRBV19 and TRBJ2-7; tentative D call: TRBD1 (6 bases). V was trimmed by 7 bases and J by 2 bases, leaving 18 bases between them. CDR3 size: 15 residues. Looked up from germline, CDR1 is LNHDA and CDR2 is SQIVND (reference sequence). The CDR3 loop is CASTTGQGLTYEQYF. Written as DNA, the CDR3 is TGTGCCAGTACCACGGGGCAGGGGCTAACCTACGAGCAGTACTTC.

The V gene is TRBV5-4, the J gene TRBJ2-6; D remains ambiguous. The CDR3 spans 13 residues. The V end lost 6 bases, the J end lost 2 bases, and 6 bases lay between the germline ends. Germline V gene lookup returns CDR1 SGHNT and CDR2 YYREEE (reference sequence). CDR3 loop: CASMGTGANVLTF. CDR3 nucleotide sequence: TGTGCCAGCATGGGAACTGGGGCCAACGTCCTGACTTTC.

The chain is built from TRBV9 and TRBJ2-1; possibly TRBD1 for D (5 bases). V lost 3 bases, J lost 2 bases, and 12 bases lay in between. In germline, CDR1 is SGDLS, CDR2 YYNGEE. The CDR3 sequence is 15 residues long. Written as DNA, the CDR3 is TGTGCCAGCAGCGCCCTTCTAGGGGCCTACAATGAGCAGTTCTTC. This codes for CASSALLGAYNEQFF.

This chain joins TRBV19 and TRBJ2-1; D not certain. V lost 5 bases and J lost 5, with 19 bases in between. The CDR3 has 16 residues. Germline CDR1 is LNHDA and CDR2 is SQIVND (reference sequence). The CDR3 loop is CASSPLVPPPHNEQFF. The CDR3 DNA follows: TGTGCCAGTAGTCCATTAGTACCTCCTCCCCACAATGAGCAGTTCTTC.

The chain links TRBV7-9 to TRBJ1-4; no clear D. The CDR3 sequence is 14 residues long. Per the germline V gene, CDR1 is SEHNR and CDR2 is FQNEAQ (reference sequence). Trimming pared 7 bases from V and 7 bases from J, leaving 16 bases between. The CDR3 DNA reads TGTGCCAGCATCAGGTCGAACACGGGTGAAAAACTGTTTTTT. Translating it yields CASIRSNTGEKLFF.

The CDR3 protein is CASSLSPTQETQYF. The CDR3 nucleotides are TGTGCCAGCAGCTTATCCCCGACCCAAGAGACCCAGTACTTC. The chain uses TRBV11-3 and TRBJ2-5, with no clear D. Germline V gives CDR1 SGHNT, CDR2 YENEEA. CDR3 length: 14 amino acids. Trimming shortened V by 2 bases and J by 1 base, and 8 bases separated the two germline ends.

The chain carries TRBV5-4 and TRBJ2-7, with 13 bases identical to TRBD2. This CDR3 has 15 amino acids. V shed 1 base and J 6 bases; nucleotides not matched to a gene: 4. From germline, CDR1 is SGHNT and CDR2 YYREEE (reference sequence). CDR3 sequence reads: CASSLQLAGGFEQYF. The CDR3, as DNA: TGTGCCAGCAGCTTGCAACTAGCGGGAGGGTTCGAGCAGTACTTC.

J is TRBJ1-2 and V is TRBV30, with 8 bases identical to TRBD1. Per germline, CDR1 GTSNPN and CDR2 SVGIG (reference sequence). V lost 0 bases, J lost 4 bases, and 7 bases stayed unmatched. This CDR3 has 15 residues. In DNA, the CDR3 is TGTGCCTGGAGTGTAACTGCAGGGGGCGGCTATGGCTACACCTTC. Its protein product is CAWSVTAGGGYGYTF.

This clone has more than one count but fewer than ten. The chain carries TRBV11-2 and TRBJ2-1; 10 bases are a match to TRBD2. The V gene's germline CDR1 is SGHAT and CDR2 FQNNGV. The CDR3 has 15 residues. J was trimmed by 6 bases and V by 3 bases; bases with no gene match: 5. CDR3 in amino acids: CASSFRGLASNEQFF. CDR3 sequence (DNA): TGTGCCAGCAGCTTCCGGGGACTAGCGTCCAATGAGCAGTTCTTC.

The rearrangement links TRBV18 to TRBJ1-1; D call uncertain. CDR1 and CDR2 from the germline V gene are KGHSH and LQKENI. Between the trimmed V and J ends, which lost 6 bases and 0 bases, there was a span of 11 bases. The CDR3 covers 14 residues. The chain's CDR3 is CASSPSILNTEAFF. The CDR3 DNA sequence: TGTGCCAGCTCCCCAAGCATTTTGAACACTGAAGCTTTCTTT. Complete variable domain (other parts from reference TRBV18 and TRBJ1-1): NAGVMQNPRHLVRRRGQEARLRCSPMKGHSHVYWYRQLPEEGLKFMVYLQKENIIDESGMPKERFSAEFPKEGPSILRIQQVVRGDSAAYFCASSPSILNTEAFFGQGTRLTVV.

This chain uses TRBV7-6 with TRBJ2-2; no reliable D call. Germline-derived CDR1 and CDR2 are SGHVS and FNYEAQ. Trimming took 4 bases from V and 6 from J, leaving 3 bases between them. The CDR3 extends over 11 amino acids. The CDR3 spells CASSYSGELFF. The CDR3 bases are TGTGCCAGCAGCTACTCCGGGGAGCTGTTTTTT.

This chain links TRBV5-1 with TRBJ1-2; D remains unclear. The germline V gene encodes CDR1 SGHRS and CDR2 YFSETQ. V was cut by 0 bases and J by 0 bases, with 9 bases left in between. This CDR3 is 15 amino acids long. CDR3 loop: CASSLGETTNYGYTF. Written as DNA, the CDR3 is TGCGCCAGCAGCTTGGGGGAAACAACTAACTATGGCTACACCTTC.

The chain has TRBV6-1 and TRBJ2-2, with D maybe TRBD2 (7 bases). Germline assignment: CDR1 MNHNS and CDR2 SASEGT. V was trimmed by 0 bases and J by 3 bases, leaving 11 bases between them. There are 16 residues in the CDR3. CDR3 in DNA: TGTGCCAGCAGTGAAGCTGAAGGGGGGGACACCGGGGAGCTGTTTTTT. Its translation: CASSEAEGGDTGELFF.

This sequence joins TRBV4-2 and TRBJ2-2; the D gene is possibly TRBD1 (5 bases). The CDR3 is 16 residues long. Germline CDR1 is LGHNA and CDR2 is YNFKEQ. With 3 bases removed from V and 0 bases from J, the gap between germline ends came to 11 bases. The CDR3 loop reads CASSHRQFANTGELFF. CDR3 coding DNA: TGTGCCAGCAGCCACCGACAGTTCGCGAACACCGGGGAGCTGTTTTTT.

The rearrangement links TRBV6-1 to TRBJ2-7; D is uncertain. The V end lost 2 bases, the J end lost 5 bases, and 16 bases lay between the germline ends. The CDR3 runs to 15 residues. Germline loops: CDR1 MNHNS, CDR2 SASEGT. The CDR3: CASSEYNSPKNEQYF. The CDR3 nucleotides read TGTGCCAGCAGTGAATATAATAGTCCCAAGAACGAGCAGTACTTC.

V gene TRBV6-5 combines with J gene TRBJ2-7, with TRBD1 matching over 7 bases. The trim removed 4 bases at V and 2 bases at J, leaving 5 bases unmatched. The V gene's germline CDR1 is MNHEY and CDR2 SVGAGI. The CDR3 is 14 amino acids. CDR3 in amino acids: CASSSRQGPYEQYF. The CDR3 nucleotides are TGTGCCAGCAGTTCCAGACAGGGCCCCTACGAGCAGTACTTC.

The V gene is TRBV7-3, the J gene TRBJ2-3; 11 bases match TRBD1. The CDR3 loop spans 17 amino acids. The J segment lost 6 bases and the V segment lost 5 bases, leaving 13 bases of the junction unmatched. Per germline, CDR1 SGHTA and CDR2 FQGTGA. This chain's CDR3 is CASSDSGTGGVADTQYF. Written as DNA, the CDR3 is TGTGCCAGCAGCGATTCCGGGACAGGGGGAGTAGCGGATACGCAGTATTTT.

The chain joins TRBV6-4 to TRBJ2-7; D remains unclear. Germline assignment: CDR1 MRHNA and CDR2 SNTAGT. The CDR3 is 14 amino acids. V lost 0 bases, J lost 3 bases, and 9 bases lay in between. The CDR3 protein is CASSDSRHSYEQYF. The CDR3 DNA follows: TGTGCCAGCAGTGACTCGAGGCATAGCTACGAGCAGTACTTC.

V gene TRBV7-2 combines with J gene TRBJ2-5; D is ambiguous. The CDR3 consists of 13 residues. The V end was cut by 5 bases, the J end by 4 bases, with 11 bases between. Germline V lookup: CDR1 SGHTA, CDR2 FQGNSA. CDR3: CASSVQIPETQYF. The CDR3, as DNA: TGTGCCAGCAGCGTCCAAATCCCAGAGACCCAGTACTTC. Drawing the rest from reference TRBV7-2 and TRBJ2-5, the complete variable domain is GAGVSQSPSNKVTEKGKDVELRCDPISGHTALYWYRQSLGQGLEFLIYFQGNSAPDKSGLPSDRFSAERTGGSVSTLTIQRTQQEDSAVYLCASSVQIPETQYFGPGTRLLVL.

This clone was picked up one time. The V call is TRBV11-2, the J call TRBJ2-1, with a tentative D call TRBD2 (5 bases). Germline V lookup: CDR1 SGHAT, CDR2 FQNNGV. V lost 6 bases to trimming and J lost 6 bases, with 18 bases between them. CDR3 length: 15 residues. CDR3 region: CASSPSGSRVNEQFF. The CDR3 DNA follows: TGTGCCAGCAGTCCTTCGGGGTCCCGGGTCAATGAGCAGTTCTTC.

J is TRBJ1-1 and V is TRBV9; D perhaps matches TRBD1 (5 bases). Germline CDR1 reads SGDLS; CDR2 reads YYNGEE. CDR3 length equals 16 residues. Trimming took off 2 bases at V and 6 bases at J, with 20 bases between the two ends. CDR3 nucleotide sequence: TGTGCCAGCAGCGTTAGACCGTCCGGGGCGGGGGCTGAAGCTTTCTTT. It encodes CASSVRPSGAGAEAFF. The complete variable domain, with remaining parts taken from reference TRBV9 and TRBJ1-1, reads DSGVTQTPKHLITATGQRVTLRCSPRSGDLSVYWYQQSLDQGLQFLIQYYNGEERAKGNILERFSAQQFPDLHSELNLSSLELGDSALYFCASSVRPSGAGAEAFFGQGTRLTVV.

The chain carries TRBV6-1 and TRBJ2-1; tentatively, D is TRBD1 or TRBD2 (6 bases each). The CDR3 extends over 16 amino acids. The germline V gene encodes CDR1 MNHNS and CDR2 SASEGT. V dropped 3 bases and J dropped 0 bases, with 12 bases sitting between them. The CDR3 sequence is CASSEEGVPSYNEQFF. The CDR3 DNA reads TGTGCCAGCAGTGAGGAGGGGGTCCCCTCCTACAATGAGCAGTTCTTC.

The J gene is TRBJ1-1, the V gene TRBV6-5; the match to TRBD1 covers 9 bases. From germline, CDR1 is MNHEY and CDR2 SVGAGI. There are 14 residues in the CDR3. The junction had 3 bases not matched to a gene; V was cut back by 4 bases and J by 3 bases. The CDR3 protein is CASSSWTGDTEAFF. The CDR3 DNA reads as TGTGCCAGCAGTTCCTGGACAGGGGACACTGAAGCTTTCTTT.

This clone occurred once. This rearrangement joins TRBV28 to TRBJ1-5, with a weak D call TRBD1 (6 bases). V was cut by 5 bases and J by 1 base, with 12 bases left in between. Germline lookup yields CDR1 MDHEN and CDR2 SYDVKM. The CDR3 is 15 amino acids. CDR3 sequence (DNA): TGTGCCAGCAGTGTCCGGGGGCGAAGCAATCAGCCCCAGCATTTT. It is translated as CASSVRGRSNQPQHF.

The chain couples TRBV28 to TRBJ2-3; D not certain. This CDR3 spans 14 amino acids. From germline, CDR1 is MDHEN and CDR2 SYDVKM. V lost 5 bases, J lost 11 bases, and 20 bases lay in between. The CDR3 protein is CASSPPRTEKKQYF. The DNA of the CDR3 is TGTGCCAGCAGTCCACCCCGGACGGAGAAAAAGCAGTATTTT.

This chain joins TRBV30 and TRBJ1-1, with 7 bases that match TRBD1. With V trimmed by 5 bases and J by 1 base, 7 bases remained unmatched. CDR1 is GTSNPN and CDR2 is SVGIG in the germline V gene (reference sequence). The CDR3 is 14 residues long. CDR3 nucleotides: TGTGCCTGGTCTAACAGGGGAAGGAACACTGAAGCTTTCTTT. Encoded protein: CAWSNRGRNTEAFF. The full variable domain, with the rest looked up from reference TRBV30 and TRBJ1-1, is SQTIHQWPATLVQPVGSPLSLECTVEGTSNPNLYWYRQAAGRGLQLLFYSVGIGQISSEVPQNLSASRPQDRQFILSSKKLLLSDSGFYLCAWSNRGRNTEAFFGQGTRLTVV.

The J gene is TRBJ2-5, the V gene TRBV2; D is undetermined. Germline V gene sequence: CDR1 SNHLY, CDR2 FYNNEI. Between the trimmed V and J ends, which lost 6 bases and 2 bases, there was a span of 10 bases. CDR3 length: 13 amino acids. The CDR3 loop is CASSDLEQETQYF. The CDR3 DNA follows: TGTGCCAGCAGCGACCTGGAGCAAGAGACCCAGTACTTC. The full variable domain, with the rest looked up from reference TRBV2 and TRBJ2-5, is EPEVTQTPSHQVTQMGQEVILRCVPISNHLYFYWYRQILGQKVEFLVSFYNNEISEKSEIFDDQFSVERPDGSNFTLKIRSTKLEDSAMYFCASSDLEQETQYFGPGTRLLVL.

The chain employs TRBV5-5 and TRBJ1-1, with TRBD1 matching over 8 bases. With V trimmed by 2 bases and J by 7 bases, 13 bases remained unmatched. This CDR3 region has 16 residues. The germline gives CDR1 SGHKS, CDR2 YYEKEE (reference sequence). Here the CDR3 DNA reads TGTGCCAGCAGCTTTATAACCGGGACAGGAGGGTTTGAAGCTTTCTTT. As protein: CASSFITGTGGFEAFF. Using reference TRBV5-5 and TRBJ1-1 for the parts outside the CDR3, the full variable domain is DAGVTQSPTHLIKTRGQQVTLRCSPISGHKSVSWYQQVLGQGPQFIFQYYEKEERGRGNFPDRFSARQFPNYSSELNVNALLLGDSALYLCASSFITGTGGFEAFFGQGTRLTVV.

This chain joins TRBV11-3 and TRBJ2-5; no definite D call. V lost 4 bases and J lost 1, with 10 bases in between. Germline CDR1 is SGHNT and CDR2 is YENEEA. CDR3 length: 14 amino acids. This CDR3 reads CASSYDRSQETQYF. CDR3 DNA sequence: TGTGCCAGCAGCTATGACCGTTCCCAAGAGACCCAGTACTTC.

The chain carries TRBV4-3 and TRBJ2-7, with TRBD1 matching 8 bases. V lost 0 bases, J lost 2 bases, and 15 bases stayed unmatched. Germline lookup yields CDR1 LGHNA and CDR2 YSLEER. The CDR3 has 19 amino acids. CDR3 nucleotides: TGCGCCAGCAGCCAAGATCTCGGGCGGGGACAGGTAAGCCCCTACGAGCAGTACTTC. Protein: CASSQDLGRGQVSPYEQYF.

This clone has just a few counts. The rearrangement joins TRBV7-2 to TRBJ1-2, with D possibly matching TRBD1 (6 bases). CDR3 length: 12 residues. V lost 1 base and J 8 bases, leaving 8 bases between the germline ends. Germline V gene sequence: CDR1 SGHTA, CDR2 FQGNSA. CDR3 amino acids: CASSLEGVGYTF. The CDR3 coding sequence is TGTGCCAGCAGCTTAGAGGGGGTAGGCTACACCTTC.